The clone carrying this T cell receptor beta chain was seen more than once but under ten times. Its target is unknown. CDR3 length: 15 residues. J was trimmed by 3 bases and V by 5 bases; bases with no gene match: 5. Germline V lookup: CDR1 MGHRA, CDR2 YSYEKL. This record belongs to a study of vaccination effects on CD4 cells after COVID-19. The overall study: Post-vaccine specimens arrived a median 72 days past the second dose.

The method was immunoSEQ multiplex PCR; TCRdb's version includes in-frame clones alone and lacks a portion of them. This sample has approximately 37,000 clones, with around two thirds found just once. Cultured cells yielded isolated CD4+ T cells after 10 to 11 days. The vaccine given was either BNT162b2 or mRNA-1273, in two doses. Source: CD4+ T cells from PBMCs cultured without peptide, taken after COVID-19 vaccination. The V call is TRBV4-1, the J call TRBJ2-2, with 8 bases fitting TRBD1. This TCR was sampled from a human donor who received a COVID-19 vaccine. CDR3 sequence: CASSEQQGDTGELFF. The CDR3 region has the DNA TGCGCCAGCAGCGAACAACAGGGGGACACCGGGGAGCTGTTTTTT.